Shown below are 32 T cell receptor beta chains from a single sample sequenced in a study of blood T cells in healthy people across ages. A J-beta primer mix and a sample-barcoded 5' primer were used in a second PCR of about 6 to 12 cycles. TCRdb called the 5' RACE reads again in MiXCR, with one record for every CDR3 protein. Of 800,000 to 1,300,000 distinct CDR3 sequences listed, around 25% were seen once; the top ten hold around 0.75%. These sequences were also reported in another study, on T cells of mothers and their children.

The sample comprised blood. The receptors were gathered from a girl aged 2-10 years in good health.

The chain is built from TRBV28 and TRBJ2-3; the D is unclear. The CDR3 is 14 residues long. Between the trimmed V and J ends, which lost 4 bases and 6 bases, there was a span of 14 bases. Per the germline V gene, CDR1 is MDHEN and CDR2 is SYDVKM. The CDR3 DNA reads as TGTGCCAGCAGTTCAAAGGCCGGGTTGGATACGCAGTATTTT. It specifies CASSSKAGLDTQYF.

The chain has TRBV7-2 and TRBJ2-2, with TRBD2 matching 15 bases. J was trimmed by 6 bases and V by 7 bases; bases with no gene match: 3. Germline lookup yields CDR1 SGHTA and CDR2 FQGNSA. The length of the CDR3 is 15 residues. The CDR3 protein is CASKGLAGGPGELFF. In DNA, the CDR3 is TGTGCCAGCAAGGGACTAGCGGGGGGCCCCGGGGAGCTGTTTTTT.

The chain employs TRBV13 and TRBJ1-2, with D maybe TRBD1 (5 bases). Trimming shortened V by 0 bases and J by 4 bases, and 15 bases separated the two germline ends. The CDR3 is made up of 16 amino acids. Germline V lookup: CDR1 PRHDT, CDR2 FYEKMQ (reference sequence). The CDR3 DNA follows: TGTGCCAGCAGCTTAGGACAGGCCCTACCTCCCTATGGCTACACCTTC. It codes for CASSLGQALPPYGYTF.

This clonotype was recorded a few times. V is TRBV7-2 and J is TRBJ1-1; D not certain. Germline assignment: CDR1 SGHTA and CDR2 FQGNSA. CDR3 length equals 14 residues. Deletions cut 5 bases from V and 0 bases from J, with 10 bases between. The CDR3 sequence: CASSPWAVNTEAFF. In DNA form, the CDR3 reads TGTGCCAGCAGCCCCTGGGCAGTGAACACTGAAGCTTTCTTT.

This chain connects TRBV5-1 to TRBJ2-5; 9 positions agree with TRBD1. The CDR3 spans 15 residues. J gave up 4 bases and V 3 bases, and 7 bases lay outside the gene matches. Per the germline V gene, CDR1 is SGHRS and CDR2 is YFSETQ. CDR3 nucleotides: TGCGCCAGCAGCTGGAGAAGGACAGGGGTAGAGACCCAGTACTTC. Translating it yields CASSWRRTGVETQYF.

This chain joins TRBV12-3 or TRBV12-4 and TRBJ2-7; D perhaps matches TRBD1 (6 bases). The CDR3 totals 15 residues. Trimming removed 3 bases at V and 7 bases at J, with 19 bases between. CDR3 in DNA: TGTGCCAGCAGTTTCCGCCTCCAGGACAGAGGAGAGCAGTACTTC. Translation: CASSFRLQDRGEQYF.

This clonotype was seen a handful of times. The gene calls are TRBV6-5 and TRBJ2-6; tentatively, D is TRBD1 (5 bases). CDR1 and CDR2 from the germline V gene are MNHEY and SVGAGI. The CDR3 has 16 amino acids. The V gene lost 0 bases and the J gene lost 4 bases, with 10 bases spanning the gap. The CDR3 DNA reads TGTGCCAGCAGTTACTCGATAGGGGCGGGGGCCAACGTCCTGACTTTC. It encodes CASSYSIGAGANVLTF.

The gene calls are TRBV5-1 and TRBJ2-5; 7 bases line up with TRBD2. The CDR3 spans 15 residues. CDR1 is SGHRS and CDR2 is YFSETQ in the germline V gene. Trimming at V came to 1 base and at J to 2 bases, leaving 5 bases not matched to a gene. CDR3 protein: CASSLYRGEQETQYF. In DNA, the CDR3 is TGCGCCAGCAGCTTGTATCGGGGGGAACAAGAGACCCAGTACTTC. The full variable domain, rest sourced from reference TRBV5-1 and TRBJ2-5, is KAGVTQTPRYLIKTRGQQVTLSCSPISGHRSVSWYQQTPGQGLQFLFEYFSETQRNKGNFPGRFSGRQFSNSRSEMNVSTLELGDSALYLCASSLYRGEQETQYFGPGTRLLVL.

This clonotype was seen a handful of times. The chain has TRBV25-1 and TRBJ2-3; 8 bases agree with TRBD2. With 7 bases clipped from V and 2 bases from J, the junction kept 8 bases outside the gene matches. Germline lookup yields CDR1 MGHDK and CDR2 SYGVNS. This CDR3 spans 15 amino acids. CDR3 amino acids: CASTPGGGFTDTQYF. DNA of the CDR3: TGTGCCAGCACTCCCGGCGGGGGGTTCACAGATACGCAGTATTTT.

Points on this clonotype: Sequence at one end of the junction differs from germline and may be a read error. V and J are TRBV5-6 and TRBJ1-2; 12 nucleotides align to TRBD1. This CDR3 contains 15 residues. CDR1 is SGHDT, CDR2 YYEEEE, per germline. The CDR3 protein is CACSAPGQGAFGYTF. Here the CDR3 DNA reads TGTGCCTGCAGCGCTCCGGGACAGGGGGCGTTCGGCTACACCTTC.

This chain uses TRBV19 with TRBJ2-7; D is undetermined. The CDR3 loop spans 15 amino acids. The germline V gene encodes CDR1 LNHDA and CDR2 SQIVND (reference sequence). Trimming removed 3 bases from V and 2 bases from J, with 14 bases in between. The CDR3 loop reads CASSIGTPLTYEQYF. CDR3 sequence (DNA): TGTGCCAGTAGTATCGGTACACCACTAACCTACGAGCAGTACTTC.

The chain combines TRBV4-1 with TRBJ2-5; D is unresolved. CDR1 and CDR2 (germline): MGHRA, YSYEKL. V shed 2 bases and J shed 2 bases, with 9 bases lying between them. The CDR3 has 14 residues. CDR3 sequence reads: CASSQPDSQETQYF. In nucleotides, the CDR3 is TGCGCCAGCAGCCAACCCGACTCACAAGAGACCCAGTACTTC.

The chain has TRBV28 and TRBJ2-7; 8 bases fit TRBD2. Germline lookup yields CDR1 MDHEN and CDR2 SYDVKM. Trimming at V came to 2 bases and at J to 2 bases, leaving 5 bases not matched to a gene. This CDR3 is 15 amino acids long. CDR3 sequence reads: CASSLVGLAPYEQYF. The CDR3 DNA is TGTGCCAGCAGTTTAGTTGGACTAGCACCCTACGAGCAGTACTTC.

This clonotype was observed a few times. The chain carries TRBV9 and TRBJ2-7, with D tentatively TRBD2 (6 bases). The length of the CDR3 is 13 residues. V gave up 4 bases and J gave up 11 bases, with 19 bases separating them. Germline assignment: CDR1 SGDLS and CDR2 YYNGEE. The CDR3 loop reads CASSPEPGLGKYF. CDR3 sequence (DNA): TGTGCCAGCAGCCCCGAGCCGGGACTGGGTAAGTACTTC.

This clonotype has just a few counts. The V and J genes are TRBV7-9 and TRBJ1-2; D remains ambiguous. This CDR3 has 18 residues. The germline gives CDR1 SEHNR, CDR2 FQNEAQ (reference sequence). V was shortened by 5 bases and J by 8 bases, with 30 bases between the two germline ends. The DNA of the CDR3 is TGTGCCAGCAGCCTCCGGCGCAGAGGTAGCTCGATACTATGGGGCTACACCTTC. It translates to CASSLRRRGSSILWGYTF.

The gene calls are TRBV7-9 and TRBJ1-5, with D maybe TRBD1 (6 bases). The length of the CDR3 is 14 residues. Trimming stripped 3 bases from V and 7 bases from J, with 13 bases between. The germline gives CDR1 SEHNR, CDR2 FQNEAQ (reference sequence). This CDR3 is CASSFGGTPQPQHF. In DNA form, the CDR3 reads TGTGCCAGCAGCTTCGGGGGGACACCCCAGCCCCAGCATTTT.

CDR3 loop: CATQSGAVYGYTF. The CDR3 nucleotides are TGTGCCACCCAATCTGGGGCAGTCTATGGCTACACCTTC. The chain employs TRBV28 and TRBJ1-2; D possibly corresponds to TRBD1 (5 bases). V gave up 10 bases and J gave up 4 bases, with 16 bases separating them. Per the germline V gene, CDR1 is MDHEN and CDR2 is SYDVKM. This CDR3 is built from 13 residues.

V and J are TRBV7-3 and TRBJ2-5; 10 nucleotides align to TRBD2. The closer fit of TRBJ2-1 to the DNA end suggests the J call may be wrong. The CDR3 length is 16 residues. Germline CDR1 SGHTA, CDR2 FQGTGA. The chain's CDR3 is CASSQGLGLASHEQFF. DNA for the CDR3: TGTGCCAGCAGCCAGGGGTTGGGACTAGCGTCGCATGAGCAGTTCTTC.

The chain couples TRBV27 to TRBJ2-3, with TRBD2 identical over 16 bases. The CDR3 has 19 residues. Germline V CDR1 and CDR2: MNHEY, SMNVEV (reference sequence). V gave up 5 bases and J gave up 4 bases; unmatched junction bases: 12. This CDR3 is CASSVLPGLAGGPSDTQYF. The DNA for the CDR3 is TGTGCCAGCAGTGTCCTTCCGGGACTAGCGGGAGGGCCGTCAGATACGCAGTATTTT.

This chain links TRBV9 with TRBJ2-5; 7 nucleotides match TRBD2. The better agreement between TRBJ2-1 and the DNA end casts doubt on the J call. CDR3 length: 14 residues. CDR1 and CDR2 (germline): SGDLS, YYNGEE. This CDR3 reads CASSGGGGGDEQFF. The CDR3 coding sequence is TGTGCCAGCAGCGGTGGCGGGGGAGGGGATGAGCAGTTCTTC.

A few counts support this clonotype. An end of the junction differs from the germline gene, which may be a read error. The chain combines TRBV6-6 with TRBJ2-1; no firm D call. CDR1 is MNHNY and CDR2 is SVGAGI in the germline V gene (reference sequence). The length of the CDR3 is 16 residues. The CDR3 is CASSYSQRSSYNEQFF. The CDR3 DNA follows: TGTGCCAGCAGCTACTCTCAACGAAGCTCCTACAATGAGCAGTTCTTC.

Notes on this clonotype: A junction boundary mismatches the germline segment, possibly from a read error. The chain recombines TRBV27 with TRBJ2-1, with D possibly TRBD2 on 6 matching bases. Germline V gene lookup returns CDR1 MNHEY and CDR2 SMNVEV (reference sequence). The CDR3 loop spans 14 amino acids. The CDR3 loop reads CASSLPGLGYSQLF. Written as DNA, the CDR3 is TGTGCCAGCAGTTTACCGGGACTTGGCTATTCGCAGCTCTTC.

V usage is TRBV12-3 or TRBV12-4 and J usage is TRBJ2-5; D gene uncertain. The closer fit of TRBJ2-1 to the DNA end suggests the J call may be wrong. CDR3 length: 13 amino acids. The CDR3 DNA is TGTGCCAGCAGTCCCGTCGAGAGCGAAGAGCAGTTCTTC. Its translation: CASSPVESEEQFF.

The rearrangement joins TRBV7-8 to TRBJ1-5; perhaps TRBD1 as D (6 bases). V lost 0 bases to trimming and J lost 4 bases, with 10 bases between them. CDR1 is SGHVS, CDR2 FQNEAQ, per germline. This CDR3 region has 15 residues. CDR3 residues: CASSLAGTRNQPQHF. CDR3 DNA: TGTGCCAGCAGCTTAGCAGGGACAAGAAATCAGCCCCAGCATTTT.

This clonotype was observed a handful of times. V usage is TRBV9 and J usage is TRBJ2-1; D possibly corresponds to TRBD2 (6 bases). Trimming removed 4 bases from V and 1 base from J, with 18 bases in between. Germline CDR1 SGDLS, CDR2 YYNGEE. The CDR3 totals 17 residues. The CDR3 here is CASSPHLTSPSYNEQFF. The CDR3 DNA reads as TGTGCCAGCAGCCCTCATCTTACTAGCCCATCCTACAATGAGCAGTTCTTC.

The chain is built from TRBV12-3 or TRBV12-4 and TRBJ2-1, with TRBD1 matching over 9 bases. The CDR3 is made up of 13 amino acids. The V gene end was trimmed by 6 bases and the J gene end by 6 bases; junction bases not matched to a gene: 3. DNA for the CDR3: TGTGCCAGCAGGAGACAGGGGGTCAATGAGCAGTTCTTC. Translation: CASRRQGVNEQFF.

This clonotype was picked up a small number of times. This chain links TRBV12-3 or TRBV12-4 with TRBJ1-2; D is ambiguous. The CDR3 is 14 residues long. With 1 base removed from V and 4 bases from J, the gap between germline ends came to 10 bases. In DNA form, the CDR3 reads TGTGCCAGCAGTTTAGTGGGCAGCAGCTATGGCTACACCTTC. Translating it yields CASSLVGSSYGYTF.

This clonotype has more than one count but fewer than ten. The chain couples TRBV15 to TRBJ1-5; weak D call: TRBD1 (6 bases). In germline, CDR1 is LNHNV, CDR2 YYDKDF (reference sequence). CDR3 length: 15 amino acids. V shed 2 bases and J shed 6 bases, with 14 bases lying between them. The CDR3 spells CATSRNQDSGQPQHF. The DNA for the CDR3 is TGTGCCACCAGCAGAAACCAGGACAGCGGTCAGCCCCAGCATTTT.

The CDR3 nucleotides read TGTGCCAGCAGTGGGACAGGGGGCGGTCAGCCCCAGCATTTT. It yields the protein CASSGTGGGQPQHF. The chain uses TRBV6-4 and TRBJ1-5, with 11 bases matching TRBD1. Germline assignment: CDR1 MRHNA and CDR2 SNTAGT. V lost 4 bases, J lost 6 bases, and 2 bases stayed unmatched. The CDR3 is made up of 14 amino acids.

The CDR3 spells CASSFYSTGELFF. The CDR3 region has the DNA TGTGCCAGCAGCTTTTATAGTACCGGGGAGCTGTTTTTT. The V and J genes are TRBV7-3 and TRBJ2-2; D is undetermined. This CDR3 region has 13 residues. V was trimmed by 3 bases and J by 5 bases, leaving 7 bases between them. Germline V gives CDR1 SGHTA, CDR2 FQGTGA.

The rearrangement uses TRBV7-6 and TRBJ2-5; TRBD2 matches 11 bases. V dropped 9 bases and J dropped 4; count of bases not matched to a gene: 7. Germline V lookup: CDR1 SGHVS, CDR2 FNYEAQ. This CDR3 has 14 amino acids. Here the CDR3 DNA reads TGTGCCAGTAGAGCTCTAGCGGGAGGAGAGACCCAGTACTTC. Its protein is CASRALAGGETQYF.

The gene calls are TRBV7-2 and TRBJ2-1; D remains unclear. From germline, CDR1 is SGHTA and CDR2 FQGNSA. The CDR3 is 12 amino acids. V lost 7 bases to trimming and J lost 7 bases, with 11 bases between them. CDR3 in DNA: TGTGCCAGCACCCCTCAACTGAATGAGCAGTTCTTC. Translating it yields CASTPQLNEQFF.